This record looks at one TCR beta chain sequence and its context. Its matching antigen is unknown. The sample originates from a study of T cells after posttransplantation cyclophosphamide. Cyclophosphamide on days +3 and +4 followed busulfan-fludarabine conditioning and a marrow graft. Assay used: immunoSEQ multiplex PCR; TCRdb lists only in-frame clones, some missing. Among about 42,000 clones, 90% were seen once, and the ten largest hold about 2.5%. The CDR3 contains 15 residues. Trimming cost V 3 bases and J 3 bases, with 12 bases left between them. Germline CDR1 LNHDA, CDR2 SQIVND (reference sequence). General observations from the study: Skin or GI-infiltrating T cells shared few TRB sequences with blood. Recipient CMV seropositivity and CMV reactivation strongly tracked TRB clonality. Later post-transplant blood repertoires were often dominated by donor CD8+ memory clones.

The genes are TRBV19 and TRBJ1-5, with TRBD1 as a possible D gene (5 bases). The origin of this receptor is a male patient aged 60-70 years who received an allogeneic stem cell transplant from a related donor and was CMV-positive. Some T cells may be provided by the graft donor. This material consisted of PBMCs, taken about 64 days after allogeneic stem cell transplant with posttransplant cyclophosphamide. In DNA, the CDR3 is TGTGCCAGTAGTATTGTCAGGGAAGTCAATCAGCCCCAGCATTTT. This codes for CASSIVREVNQPQHF.